These 16 T cell receptor beta chains came from one sample sequenced in a study of T cells in Graves' hyperthyroidism and ophthalmopathy. Amplified TCR beta CDR3 regions came from RNA transcripts. Carried out on the TCR CDR3, a first-round RT-PCR used the HTBI primer set. Via MiXCR, TCRdb re-called the multiplex PCR reads, giving one row per CDR3 protein. Of around 500,000 distinct CDR3 sequences detected, 12% to 15% appear once; the ten largest clones hold roughly 13%. The sequencing sample was made of blood. These receptors were collected from a woman in her thirties or forties with Graves' hyperthyroidism.

This clonotype has ten or more counts. J is TRBJ2-7 and V is TRBV20-1; 9 bases match TRBD1. The CDR3 runs to 14 residues. Per the germline V gene, CDR1 is DFQATT and CDR2 is SNEGSKA (reference sequence). The V segment lost 0 bases and the J segment 4 bases; nucleotides outside the gene matches: 4. In DNA form, the CDR3 reads TGCAGTGCTAGAGATCGGGACAGGGTATACGAGCAGTACTTC. It specifies CSARDRDRVYEQYF.

This clonotype was seen at least ten times. The V call is TRBV2, the J call TRBJ1-3; D might be TRBD1 (6 bases). The V gene lost 3 bases and the J gene lost 2 bases, with 11 bases spanning the gap. Germline V gene data show CDR1 as SNHLY and CDR2 as FYNNEI. This CDR3 has 15 residues. DNA for the CDR3: TGTGCCAGCAGTGATCTCCGGGGGCCTGGAAACACCATATATTTT. It yields the protein CASSDLRGPGNTIYF.

This sequence joins TRBV4-1 and TRBJ2-3; 8 bases line up with TRBD2. The V and J ends lost 1 base and 8 bases, in that order; junction bases with no gene match: 20. Germline V CDR1 and CDR2: MGHRA, YSYEKL. This CDR3 region has 19 residues. CDR3 sequence: CASSQVAGAGDGRLITQYF. In DNA, the CDR3 is TGCGCCAGCAGCCAAGTGGCGGGAGCGGGGGATGGGCGCTTGATTACGCAGTATTTT.

The rearrangement joins TRBV24-1 to TRBJ2-4; D is possibly TRBD1 (7 bases). In germline, CDR1 is KGHDR, CDR2 SFDVKD. Trimming stripped 2 bases from V and 0 bases from J, with 16 bases between. CDR3 length: 18 amino acids. CDR3 sequence (DNA): TGTGCCACCAGTGATTCGGGCGGGAACAGGGGAGCCAAAAACATTCAGTACTTC. This codes for CATSDSGGNRGAKNIQYF.

This clonotype was counted ten times or more. The rearrangement joins TRBV11-2 to TRBJ2-6; tentative D call: TRBD2 (5 bases). The CDR3 runs to 16 residues. Germline V gives CDR1 SGHAT, CDR2 FQNNGV. Deletions cut 4 bases from V and 4 bases from J, with 14 bases between. The CDR3 bases are TGTGCCAGCAGCTCGCCGGGTGAGGGAGGGGCCAACGTCCTGACTTTC. It is translated as CASSSPGEGGANVLTF.

J is TRBJ2-2 and V is TRBV19, with D possibly matching TRBD2 (5 bases). V was cut by 4 bases and J by 0 bases, with 18 bases left in between. Germline lookup yields CDR1 LNHDA and CDR2 SQIVND (reference sequence). The CDR3 loop spans 18 amino acids. The CDR3 nucleotides read TGTGCCAGTAGTAAGCTAGCCGTGATAGGGACGAACACCGGGGAGCTGTTTTTT. The encoded protein is CASSKLAVIGTNTGELFF.

This clonotype occurred a few times. V is TRBV9 and J is TRBJ2-7, with TRBD2 matching 9 bases. There are 14 residues in the CDR3. CDR1 SGDLS and CDR2 YYNGEE come from the germline V gene. Trimming cost V 0 bases and J 4 bases; bases outside gene matches: 2. The CDR3 DNA reads as TGTGCCAGCAGCGTAGATAGCGGGAGTTACGAGCAGTACTTC. It translates to CASSVDSGSYEQYF.

The V call is TRBV29-1, the J call TRBJ1-1; a possible D gene is TRBD1 (6 bases). The CDR3 is 12 residues long. The germline gives CDR1 SQVTM, CDR2 ANQGSEA. Trimming stripped 8 bases from V and 5 bases from J, with 15 bases between. CDR3 coding DNA: TGCAGCTTTGGACAGAGATATACTGAAGCTTTCTTT. Protein: CSFGQRYTEAFF.

As regards this clonotype: Possible read error: a much larger clone is one base away. The V gene is TRBV12-3 or TRBV12-4, the J gene TRBJ1-2; unclear D gene. This CDR3 region has 14 residues. V was pared by 6 bases and J by 4 bases, with 15 bases between. CDR3 region: CASSYPGGPYGYTF. CDR3 coding DNA: TGTGCCAGCAGCTACCCAGGTGGCCCCTATGGCTACACCTTC.

This clonotype was counted ten times or more. The gene calls are TRBV30 and TRBJ2-7; TRBD1 might be the D (6 bases). V shed 0 bases and J shed 2 bases, with 11 bases lying between them. The CDR3 runs 14 residues. The germline CDR1 and CDR2 sequences are GTSNPN and SVGIG (reference sequence). DNA for the CDR3: TGTGCCTGGAGTGTAGGGGGAACTACCTACGAGCAGTACTTC. Residues: CAWSVGGTTYEQYF.

This clonotype was recorded many times. The chain combines TRBV28 with TRBJ1-1; no clear D. The CDR3 has 14 residues. The V and J ends lost 3 bases and 3 bases respectively, with 11 bases between them. Germline CDR1 is MDHEN and CDR2 is SYDVKM. The CDR3 DNA sequence: TGTGCCAGCAGTTTTGGGAGGCAGGACACTGAAGCTTTCTTT. Its protein is CASSFGRQDTEAFF. The whole variable domain, filled in from reference TRBV28 and TRBJ1-1, reads DVKVTQSSRYLVKRTGEKVFLECVQDMDHENMFWYRQDPGLGLRLIYFSYDVKMKEKGDIPEGYSVSREKKERFSLILESASTNQTSMYLCASSFGRQDTEAFFGQGTRLTVV.

This clonotype was observed many times. The chain joins TRBV20-1 to TRBJ1-1; perhaps TRBD1 as D (6 bases). The germline V gene encodes CDR1 DFQATT and CDR2 SNEGSKA (reference sequence). CDR3 length: 13 residues. Trimming shortened V by 5 bases and J by 1 base, and 11 bases separated the two germline ends. The CDR3 is CSALDSRNTEAFF. In DNA form, the CDR3 reads TGCAGTGCTCTGGACAGCAGGAACACTGAAGCTTTCTTT.

This clonotype was observed at least ten times. The rearrangement uses TRBV12-3 or TRBV12-4 and TRBJ2-3, with 8 bases aligning to TRBD2. The CDR3 spans 15 residues. After removal of 2 bases from V and 5 bases from J, the junction contained 6 bases not matched to a gene. CDR3 sequence reads: CASSLFREGEDTQYF. CDR3 DNA: TGTGCCAGCAGTTTATTCCGGGAGGGGGAAGATACGCAGTATTTT.

The rearrangement uses TRBV6-5 and TRBJ1-3, with 7 bases matching TRBD1. Germline V gene data show CDR1 as MNHEY and CDR2 as SVGAGI. V lost 2 bases, J lost 1 base, and 11 bases stayed unmatched. The CDR3 is made up of 18 amino acids. The DNA of the CDR3 is TGTGCCAGCAGTTACCTCCAGGGGGGAGGCGGTTCTGGAAACACCATATATTTT. Amino acid sequence: CASSYLQGGGGSGNTIYF.

This clonotype occurred once. Possible read error: a much larger clone is one base away. The chain couples TRBV30 to TRBJ2-1; 11 nucleotides match TRBD2. Losses at the gene ends were 3 bases for V and 6 bases for J; bases not matched to a gene: 16. The CDR3 runs to 18 residues. CDR1 is GTSNPN and CDR2 is SVGIG in the germline V gene (reference sequence). The CDR3 region has the DNA TGTGCCTGGAGGGAAACCGGGTCTAGCGGGAGGAGGGCCAATGAGCAGTTCTTC. It codes for CAWRETGSSGRRANEQFF.

This clonotype has a count of ten or more. CDR3 protein: CASSLRGDNQPQHF. As DNA, the CDR3 is TGTGCCAGCAGTTTAAGGGGGGACAATCAGCCCCAGCATTTT. J is TRBJ1-5 and V is TRBV28; maybe TRBD1 (6 bases). Germline V lookup: CDR1 MDHEN, CDR2 SYDVKM. V shed 2 bases and J shed 3 bases, with 8 bases lying between them. The CDR3 contains 14 residues.